The 18 T cell receptor beta chains given below trace back to one sample, sequenced in a study of post-analysis software for immune sequencing data. TCR beta cDNA libraries included unique molecular identifiers. TCRdb processed the PCR reads anew with MiXCR; each CDR3 protein has one entry. The sample holds about 260,000 distinct CDR3 sequences, roughly a third seen once. Findings of the study overall: Compared with controls, patients had more of about five TRBV segments, including TRBV5-6, TRBV5-1 and TRBV20-1.

No cognate antigen is known for these TCRs. The sample consisted of blood. The origin of the receptors is a girl aged 10-17 years with multiple sclerosis.

The rearrangement uses TRBV7-2 and TRBJ2-7; D might be TRBD2 (6 bases). Germline V gene data show CDR1 as SGHTA and CDR2 as FQGNSA. This CDR3 is built from 15 residues. Trimming shortened V by 0 bases and J by 3 bases, and 12 bases separated the two germline ends. In DNA form, the CDR3 reads TGTGCCAGCAGCTTAGCCCCCGGGAGTTACTACGAGCAGTACTTC. Translation: CASSLAPGSYYEQYF.

This clonotype was counted many times. The V and J genes are TRBV4-1 and TRBJ2-1; D is possibly TRBD2 (6 bases). Germline CDR1 and CDR2: MGHRA and YSYEKL. The CDR3 runs 17 residues. Trimming stripped 6 bases from V and 9 bases from J, with 27 bases between. As DNA, the CDR3 is TGCGCCAGCAGTGGGATCCCCGGAGGGAATACACTGGGTGAGCAGTTCTTC. This codes for CASSGIPGGNTLGEQFF.

This clonotype was detected only a few times. Possible read error: a much larger clone is one base away. The chain uses TRBV12-3 or TRBV12-4 and TRBJ1-5, with D possibly matching TRBD1 (5 bases). V lost 9 bases to trimming and J lost 5 bases, with 14 bases between them. The CDR3 has 13 residues. The CDR3 region has the DNA TGTGCCAGGAGGGTCGGGGGAGATCAGCCCCAGCATTTT. Protein sequence: CARRVGGDQPQHF.

In its sample, this clonotype was seen many times. The chain couples TRBV4-1 to TRBJ2-1; 11 nucleotides match TRBD2. V trimming: 1 base; J trimming: 5 bases; junction bases outside the gene matches: 7. Germline CDR1 is MGHRA and CDR2 is YSYEKL. The CDR3 runs to 17 residues. The CDR3 region has the DNA TGCGCCAGCAGCCAAGTCCGGCTAGCGGGAGGACACAATGAGCAGTTCTTC. Translated: CASSQVRLAGGHNEQFF.

J is TRBJ2-5 and V is TRBV14; TRBD1 is a possible D gene (5 bases). The V and J ends lost 2 bases and 5 bases respectively, with 15 bases between them. Germline V CDR1 and CDR2: SGHDN, FVKESK. The CDR3 contains 15 residues. CDR3 region: CASSQQGPQGETQYF. CDR3 nucleotide sequence: TGTGCCAGCAGCCAACAGGGCCCGCAAGGGGAGACCCAGTACTTC.

The rearrangement links TRBV2 to TRBJ1-6; D not resolved. Germline V CDR1 and CDR2: SNHLY, FYNNEI. This CDR3 is 15 amino acids long. Trimming cost V 4 bases and J 9 bases, with 16 bases left between them. This chain's CDR3 is CASSGEAGSGSPLHF. CDR3 in DNA: TGTGCCAGCAGTGGGGAGGCGGGGAGCGGTTCACCCCTCCACTTT.

V is TRBV11-2 and J is TRBJ2-5; 8 nucleotides line up with TRBD1. V shed 5 bases and J 11 bases; nucleotides not matched to a gene: 19. This CDR3 is built from 16 residues. CDR1 and CDR2 from the germline V gene are SGHAT and FQNNGV. CDR3 bases: TGTGCCAGCAGCCGCCGAGGACAGGGTGATCTGAATGAGCAGTACTTC. This sequence encodes CASSRRGQGDLNEQYF.

This clonotype has a count of ten or more. The V call is TRBV5-1, the J call TRBJ1-6; a weak D match, TRBD1 (6 bases). CDR1 and CDR2 (germline): SGHRS, YFSETQ. Trimming stripped 0 bases from V and 9 bases from J, with 16 bases between. CDR3 size: 16 residues. For the CDR3, the DNA is TGCGCCAGCAGCTTGGCCCAGACAGGCATGGGTTCACCCCTCCACTTT. Its protein is CASSLAQTGMGSPLHF.

Ten or more counts support this clonotype. The rearrangement uses TRBV28 and TRBJ1-6; TRBD1 matches 9 bases. The CDR3 covers 15 residues. The V and J ends lost 3 bases and 10 bases, in that order; junction bases with no gene match: 7. In germline, CDR1 is MDHEN, CDR2 SYDVKM. In nucleotides, the CDR3 is TGTGCCAGCAGTTTGACAGGGGGAATAGGCTCACCCCTCCACTTT. It translates to CASSLTGGIGSPLHF.

About this clonotype itself: This clone may be a read error of a much larger clone one base away. This chain joins TRBV13 and TRBJ2-7; 10 nucleotides agree with TRBD1. CDR1 is PRHDT, CDR2 FYEKMQ, per germline (reference sequence). V shed 6 bases and J 3 bases; nucleotides not matched to a gene: 11. The CDR3 is made up of 16 amino acids. The CDR3 DNA sequence: TGTGCCAGCAGTTCCCGCCAGACAGGGGGCGACTACGAGCAGTACTTC. Its protein is CASSSRQTGGDYEQYF.

This clonotype was observed many times. The rearrangement joins TRBV11-3 to TRBJ2-1; 10 nucleotides line up with TRBD2. Trimming took 4 bases from V and 5 from J; bases not matched to a gene: 2. This CDR3 is built from 14 residues. The germline V gene encodes CDR1 SGHNT and CDR2 YENEEA. This chain's CDR3 is CASSSTSGHNEQFF. DNA of the CDR3: TGTGCCAGCAGCTCGACTAGCGGGCACAATGAGCAGTTCTTC.

The chain employs TRBV28 and TRBJ1-1; 7 nucleotides agree with TRBD1. J lost 7 bases, V lost 3 bases, and 8 bases had no gene match. The CDR3 consists of 14 residues. Germline-derived CDR1 and CDR2 are MDHEN and SYDVKM. CDR3: CASSFPSRGSEAFF. The CDR3 nucleotides are TGTGCCAGCAGTTTCCCGTCCAGGGGGAGTGAAGCTTTCTTT.

A single count supports this clonotype. For the CDR3, the DNA is TGTGCCAGCAGTCGCGGGGGCGGGGGGTATGAGCAGTTCTTC. Encoded protein: CASSRGGGGYEQFF. The chain joins TRBV27 to TRBJ2-1, with TRBD2 matching over 8 bases. Germline trimming cut 5 bases from V and 8 bases from J; bases unmatched to any gene: 8. Germline loops: CDR1 MNHEY, CDR2 SMNVEV (reference sequence). CDR3 length: 14 amino acids.

The chain uses TRBV20-1 and TRBJ1-2; D is unresolved. The CDR3 contains 12 residues. Germline V gene data show CDR1 as DFQATT and CDR2 as SNEGSKA (reference sequence). Trimming took off 3 bases at V and 4 bases at J, with 9 bases between the two ends. The CDR3 spells CSASHILYGYTF. In DNA, the CDR3 is TGCAGTGCTAGTCATATTCTCTATGGCTACACCTTC.

The CDR3: CASSQQGHPNTEAFF. In DNA, the CDR3 is TGTGCCAGCAGTCAACAGGGACACCCGAACACTGAAGCTTTCTTT. The chain links TRBV6-5 to TRBJ1-1; weak D call: TRBD1 (6 bases). Trimming left V 5 bases short and J 1 base short, with 14 bases between. Germline V gene sequence: CDR1 MNHEY, CDR2 SVGAGI. This CDR3 has 15 residues.

The chain is built from TRBV6-4 and TRBJ2-1; D perhaps matches TRBD2 (6 bases). V was cut by 5 bases and J by 6 bases, with 14 bases left in between. CDR3 length: 14 residues. CDR1 is MRHNA and CDR2 is SNTAGT in the germline V gene. The CDR3: CASSRDWGLNEQFF. The CDR3 DNA is TGTGCCAGCAGTAGGGACTGGGGCCTCAATGAGCAGTTCTTC.

This clonotype was counted at least ten times. The chain has TRBV6-1 and TRBJ1-2; D remains unclear. Germline CDR1 MNHNS, CDR2 SASEGT. Trimming took off 6 bases at V and 2 bases at J, with 7 bases between the two ends. This CDR3 has 12 residues. CDR3: CASRGRNYGYTF. In DNA, the CDR3 is TGTGCCAGCAGGGGAAGAAACTATGGCTACACCTTC.

This clonotype was counted at least ten times. J is TRBJ2-1 and V is TRBV5-6; 7 bases align to TRBD1. The CDR3 has 15 amino acids. With V trimmed by 5 bases and J by 0 bases, 5 bases remained unmatched. Germline CDR1 reads SGHDT; CDR2 reads YYEEEE. The CDR3 region has the DNA TGTGCCAGCAGACTATCAGGGGGCTCCTACAATGAGCAGTTCTTC. Translation: CASRLSGGSYNEQFF.